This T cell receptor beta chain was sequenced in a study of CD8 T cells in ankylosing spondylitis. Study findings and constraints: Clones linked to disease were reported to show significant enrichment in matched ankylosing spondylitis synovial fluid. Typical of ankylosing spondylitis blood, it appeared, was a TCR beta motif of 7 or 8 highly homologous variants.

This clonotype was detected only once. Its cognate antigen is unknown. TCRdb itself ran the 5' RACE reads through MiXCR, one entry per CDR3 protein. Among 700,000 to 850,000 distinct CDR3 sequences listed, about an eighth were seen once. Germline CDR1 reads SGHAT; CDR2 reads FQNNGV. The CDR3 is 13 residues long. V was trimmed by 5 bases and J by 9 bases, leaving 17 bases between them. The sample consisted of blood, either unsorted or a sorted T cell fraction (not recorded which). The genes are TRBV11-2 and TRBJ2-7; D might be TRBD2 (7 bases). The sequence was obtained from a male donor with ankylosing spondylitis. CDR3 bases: TGTGCCAGCAGCCAAGAGGGGGGGGCCGGGCAGTACTTC. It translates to CASSQEGGAGQYF.